The subject of this entry is one T cell receptor beta chain. This sample was included in a study of cytomegalovirus exposure and HLA in healthy donors. Study-wide context: Prior work identified about 120 million unique TCR beta sequences in some 180 million T cells.

The CDR3 contains 13 residues. CDR1 and CDR2 (germline): SGHRS, YFSETQ. The V gene lost 2 bases and the J gene lost 1 base, with 6 bases spanning the gap. Both 60 Vbeta primers and 13 Jbeta primers went into the PCR. Sequencing used immunoSEQ multiplex PCR; TCRdb keeps in-frame clones, though not all of them. Recorded here are approximately 72,000 clones; the top ten clones represent under 3%. Sequenced sample: PBMCs. This receptor was identified in a man in his forties or fifties in good health and CMV-seronegative. The genes are TRBV5-1 and TRBJ1-1; D is uncertain. The CDR3 region is CASSFPGNTEAFF. The CDR3 bases are TGCGCCAGCAGCTTCCCAGGGAACACTGAAGCTTTCTTT. Using reference TRBV5-1 and TRBJ1-1 for the parts outside the CDR3, the full variable domain is KAGVTQTPRYLIKTRGQQVTLSCSPISGHRSVSWYQQTPGQGLQFLFEYFSETQRNKGNFPGRFSGRQFSNSRSEMNVSTLELGDSALYLCASSFPGNTEAFFGQGTRLTVV.